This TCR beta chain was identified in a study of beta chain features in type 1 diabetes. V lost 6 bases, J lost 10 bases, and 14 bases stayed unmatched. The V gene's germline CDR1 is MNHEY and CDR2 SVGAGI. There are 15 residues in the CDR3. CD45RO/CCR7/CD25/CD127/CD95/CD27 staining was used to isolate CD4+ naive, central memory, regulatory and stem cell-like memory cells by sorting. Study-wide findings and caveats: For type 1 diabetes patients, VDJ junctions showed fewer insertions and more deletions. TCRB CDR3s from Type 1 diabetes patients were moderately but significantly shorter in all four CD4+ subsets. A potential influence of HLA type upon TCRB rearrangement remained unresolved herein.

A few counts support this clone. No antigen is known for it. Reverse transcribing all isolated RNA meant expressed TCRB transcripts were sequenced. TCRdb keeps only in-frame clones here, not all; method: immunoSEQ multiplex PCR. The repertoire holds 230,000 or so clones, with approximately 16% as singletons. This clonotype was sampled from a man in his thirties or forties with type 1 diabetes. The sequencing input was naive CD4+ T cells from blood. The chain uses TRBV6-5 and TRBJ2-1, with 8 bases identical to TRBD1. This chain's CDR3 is CASRTGTGLSREQFF. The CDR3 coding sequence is TGTGCCAGCAGAACCGGGACAGGCCTGTCTAGAGAGCAGTTCTTC.